There are a few counts of the clone carrying this T cell receptor (beta chain). What it recognizes is unknown. This sample is part of a study of response to subunit inactivated influenza vaccine. Study results and caveats: Authors suggested each seasonal flu vaccination may recruit only limited numbers of new T cells.

The CDR3 consists of 14 residues. Germline V CDR1 and CDR2: DFQATT, SNEGSKA (reference sequence). V was cut by 3 bases and J by 0 bases, with 10 bases left in between. TCRdb re-analysed the RT-PCR reads in MiXCR, keeping a single row per CDR3 protein. In the table there are about 540,000 distinct CDR3 sequences, roughly a quarter of which are singletons. These records were also assigned to another study, of T cells expressing NK-cell markers. That work adds: The authors made TCR beta cDNA libraries by 5'RACE template switching. This switching added a universal primer site and UMIs. It was sorted CD3+CD56+NKG2C+, CD3+CD56+NKG2C- and CD3+CD56-NKG2C+ T cells that supplied the TCR beta repertoires. Sequenced donors, eight in total, included seven who were HCMV-seropositive and one who was seronegative. Within several experiments, an anti-gamma-delta TCR antibody kept the sorting limited to alpha-beta TCR T cells.

This chain links TRBV20-1 with TRBJ2-3; D call uncertain. The sample in question was CD4+ T cells sorted from PBMCs, obtained 11 to 12 days after vaccination. This TCR was recovered from a man between 45 and 60 years old who received an inactivated influenza vaccine. The chain's CDR3 is CSASASASTDTQYF. The DNA of the CDR3 is TGCAGTGCTAGTGCGTCAGCTAGCACAGATACGCAGTATTTT.